This note documents a single T cell receptor beta chain sequence. The data stem from a study of blood T cell repertoires in COVID-19. About the study: Acute-phase and convalescent COVID-19 samples originated in the United States, Italy and Spain.

Germline CDR1 LNHDA, CDR2 SQIVND (reference sequence). Deletions cut 5 bases from V and 5 bases from J, with 9 bases between. This CDR3 has 12 amino acids. Per the original data handling: Nucleated cell number was recorded as an estimate derived from reference gene primer amplification. The assay was immunoSEQ multiplex PCR, and TCRdb's table has in-frame clones only and misses some. V and J calls plus clone size are reproduced from that table; the DNA served to infer D and trimming. The sample has about 320,000 clones, under 90% seen once; the top ten hold 5% to 5.5%. Among Cohort 3 donors, those recovered had two negative PCRs, clearance, or symptom resolution.

J is TRBJ1-1 and V is TRBV19; D uncertain. The material sequenced was PBMCs or T cells enriched from blood (not recorded which). This sequence was found in a man in his sixties who had recovered from COVID-19. The CDR3 DNA is TGTGCCAGTAGTCTCAGGACTACTGAAGCTTTCTTT. Protein product: CASSLRTTEAFF. The full variable domain, in which reference TRBV19 and TRBJ1-1 provide the parts outside the CDR3, is DGGITQSPKYLFRKEGQNVTLSCEQNLNHDAMYWYRQDPGQGLRLIYYSQIVNDFQKGDIAEGYSVSREKKESFPLTVTSAQKNPTAFYLCASSLRTTEAFFGQGTRLTVV.